A selection of T cell receptor beta chains follows, all from one sample in a study of tumor and adjacent non-tumor tissue in lung cancer. TCRdb re-analysed the multiplex PCR reads in MiXCR, keeping a single row per CDR3 protein. The table lists 85,000 or so distinct CDR3 sequences, under 80% of them singletons, with 21% in the top ten. Source material: distant non-tumor lung tissue. These receptors all stem from a woman between 45 and 65 years old with non-small cell lung cancer. The conserved cysteine and the conserved F or W are not part of the CDR3 here. The D gene is left open where the match is weak.

length,D,V,J,CDR3
14,NA,TRBV6-5,TRBJ2-3,ADSPPRPGAADTQY
14,NA,TRBV28,TRBJ2-1,ASIGLSTSSYNEQF
15,NA,TRBV6-5,TRBJ1-3,ASSITLTGGSGDTIY
12,NA,TRBV20-1,TRBJ1-2,SARGGQLTCGYT
13,NA,TRBV4-1,TRBJ2-5,ASSQEGQTEGTLY
10,NA,TRBV29-1,TRBJ2-1,GVESLSDEQF
16,TRBD1,TRBV4-1,TRBJ1-2,ASSQEPPTGTFKYGYT
15,NA,TRBV28,TRBJ2-7,ASSLGQDSTNSYEQY
15,NA,TRBV5-1,TRBJ2-7,ASSLVILGTIPYEQH
19,TRBD1,TRBV4-1,TRBJ2-3,SSSQGILGTGAFGITDTQY
13,NA,TRBV11-3,TRBJ2-1,ASINQDSSYNEQL
13,TRBD1,TRBV29-1,TRBJ2-1,SCTTGTGGYNEQS
15,TRBD2,TRBV12-3/TRBV12-4,TRBJ2-1,VSSLDVLASRYNEQF
10,NA,TRBV6-5,TRBJ1-2,SSSILSYGYT
13,TRBD2,TRBV28,TRBJ2-3,ASIASGASSNTQY
13,NA,TRBV4-1,TRBJ1-2,ASSQIVGSYYGYI
13,NA,TRBV6-1,TRBJ2-2,ASSEPALGGGELF
17,TRBD2,TRBV11-2,TRBJ2-1,ASSLDYLAGAPRWSGQF
13,TRBD1,TRBV11-3,TRBJ2-1,ASSNRDRSYSEHF
13,NA,TRBV4-2,TRBJ1-5,ASSQELTSIQPHH
10,NA,TRBV19,TRBJ2-1,ASSRGRSEQF
13,NA,TRBV12-3/TRBV12-4,TRBJ2-2,ASSAGIGLTGELF
13,NA,TRBV4-2,TRBJ2-7,ASSHYRTGIYEQY
14,NA,TRBV5-5,TRBJ1-6,ASSDTRVRYNSPLH
14,NA,TRBV7-8,TRBJ1-2,TSSPFVGDEFYGYT
12,NA,TRBV29-1,TRBJ2-5,SVEDGFSEETQY
12,NA,TRBV11-2,TRBJ2-7,ASSLTDSAYEQY
14,NA,TRBV6-2/TRBV6-3,TRBJ2-2,TSSRLRHRLTGELF
15,TRBD2,TRBV4-1,TRBJ2-1,ASSRTPAGGTYNDQF
13,NA,TRBV11-2,TRBJ2-7,ASGTWIGRTYEQY
11,NA,TRBV10-3,TRBJ1-1,AFSDFLASEAF
13,NA,TRBV9,TRBJ2-5,ASSVSPGAQETQY
14,NA,TRBV12-3/TRBV12-4,TRBJ2-4,ASRLGTPHAKNIQY
12,NA,TRBV5-4,TRBJ2-1,ASSLCGKVDEQF
12,NA,TRBV4-2,TRBJ1-2,AGSQELTMGDYT
11,NA,TRBV6-1,TRBJ2-5,ASSLQSHETQY
12,NA,TRBV28,TRBJ2-2,ASSRISATGELF
11,NA,TRBV7-9,TRBJ2-7,ASSLEQIYEQY
11,NA,TRBV10-1,TRBJ2-2,TSSVSGAGELF
12,NA,TRBV12-3/TRBV12-4,TRBJ2-5,AGSPGPAQETLY
17,TRBD1,TRBV12-3/TRBV12-4,NA,ASSPRTGGGGVGGQPQY
13,NA,TRBV29-1,TRBJ2-1,IVELSGTSYNEQF
10,NA,TRBV14,TRBJ2-7,ESSQVYREQY
15,NA,TRBV6-5,TRBJ2-7,ASSTRGVPRGYYGQY
15,TRBD1,TRBV14,TRBJ1-6,ASSQDPRGFLNSPLH
10,NA,TRBV15,TRBJ2-3,ATSAHLNTQY
13,NA,TRBV11-3,TRBJ2-1,AISLDRTETNEQF
11,NA,TRBV29-1,TRBJ2-1,SVAQGVDDEQF
12,TRBD2,TRBV6-1,TRBJ2-3,ASLNPGGGDTQY
14,NA,TRBV12-5,TRBJ2-1,ASGLVRAGRGREQF
11,NA,TRBV29-1,TRBJ1-4,SFRDIFNQKLF
14,TRBD1,TRBV18,TRBJ1-1,ASSPPATGWYTEAF
12,TRBD2,TRBV6-5,TRBJ2-1,ASSTSGRPNEQF
13,NA,TRBV4-1,TRBJ1-5,ARSQGDMVNQPQH
9,NA,TRBV7-9,TRBJ2-7,ASSLGDEQY